The 12 T cell receptor beta chains presented below share a single source sample, sequenced in a study of CD8+CD57+ T cells in acquired aplastic anemia. TCR beta VDJ and CDR3 were profiled, and genomic DNA was the template. TCRdb reanalysed the reads using MiXCR and keeps one entry per CDR3 protein. This sample yields 200,000 to 250,000 distinct CDR3 sequences, of which roughly 50% are seen a single time; about 20% belongs to the top ten. Previously, flow cytometry had revealed CD8+CD57+ cell expansion in the patients chosen for sequencing. The sequenced material came from sorted CD4+, CD8+, or CD8+CD57+ T cells (not recorded which) from PBMCs. These receptors all stem from a human donor with aplastic anemia.

The V gene is TRBV5-5, the J gene TRBJ2-5; 15 bases fit TRBD2. Germline-derived CDR1 and CDR2 are SGHKS and YYEKEE (reference sequence). V was pared by 3 bases and J by 3 bases, with 6 bases of the junction left unmatched. The length of the CDR3 is 17 residues. The CDR3 spells CASSSRTSGGAEETQYF. The CDR3 coding sequence is TGTGCCAGCAGCTCGAGGACTAGCGGGGGGGCCGAAGAGACCCAGTACTTC.

This clonotype was detected ten times or more. The chain carries TRBV11-1 and TRBJ2-2, with 9 bases that match TRBD1. With 5 bases clipped from V and 6 bases from J, the junction kept 7 bases outside the gene matches. The CDR3 runs to 15 residues. Germline V lookup: CDR1 SGHAT, CDR2 FQDESV (reference sequence). The CDR3 region has the DNA TGTGCCAGCAGCCCACTGACAGGGGGTCCCGGGGAGCTGTTTTTT. Protein sequence: CASSPLTGGPGELFF.

Ten or more counts support this clonotype. The chain links TRBV4-1 to TRBJ2-1; TRBD1 matches 11 bases. The V gene's germline CDR1 is MGHRA and CDR2 YSYEKL. The CDR3 spans 15 residues. Trimming took 3 bases from V and 8 from J; bases not matched to a gene: 6. CDR3 sequence reads: CASSQSRTGGYEQFF. CDR3 nucleotides: TGCGCCAGCAGCCAGTCCCGGACAGGGGGCTATGAGCAGTTCTTC.

This clonotype was counted many times. V gene TRBV6-1 combines with J gene TRBJ2-7; 10 nucleotides line up with TRBD2. Germline trimming cut 3 bases from V and 6 bases from J; bases unmatched to any gene: 14. The CDR3 has 17 residues. Germline V gene data show CDR1 as MNHNS and CDR2 as SASEGT. CDR3 protein: CASSEPLLLAGIREQYF. CDR3 nucleotides: TGTGCCAGCAGTGAGCCTCTCTTACTAGCGGGGATCCGCGAGCAGTACTTC.

The chain uses TRBV2 and TRBJ1-2; no reliable D call. Trimming removed 1 base at V and 6 bases at J, with 9 bases between. The CDR3 totals 13 residues. Germline V gives CDR1 SNHLY, CDR2 FYNNEI. Written as DNA, the CDR3 is TGTGCCAGCAGTGAAGGGGTGGCGGATGGCTACACCTTC. Amino acids: CASSEGVADGYTF.

The J gene is TRBJ1-5, the V gene TRBV2, with a tentative D call TRBD1 (5 bases). V lost 4 bases, J lost 8 bases, and 24 bases lay in between. The CDR3 sequence is 17 residues long. Germline CDR1 SNHLY, CDR2 FYNNEI. The CDR3 region is CASSVVSGAVKSKPQHF. The CDR3 DNA follows: TGTGCCAGCAGTGTAGTCTCCGGGGCAGTGAAAAGCAAGCCCCAGCATTTT.

This rearrangement joins TRBV29-1 to TRBJ1-1, with 11 bases matching TRBD1. The CDR3 extends over 15 amino acids. Germline trimming cut 4 bases from V and 0 bases from J; bases unmatched to any gene: 4. Germline CDR1 SQVTM, CDR2 ANQGSEA. The CDR3 sequence: CSVGTGGFLNTEAFF. The CDR3 coding sequence is TGCAGCGTTGGGACAGGGGGCTTTCTGAACACTGAAGCTTTCTTT.

This clonotype has at least ten counts. This chain links TRBV9 with TRBJ2-1, with 9 positions matching TRBD2. CDR1 and CDR2 (germline): SGDLS, YYNGEE. V shed 0 bases and J 6 bases; nucleotides not matched to a gene: 4. This CDR3 contains 15 residues. The DNA for the CDR3 is TGTGCCAGCAGCGTAGAAGCGGGGGGAATCAATGAGCAGTTCTTC. Protein: CASSVEAGGINEQFF.

The chain couples TRBV15 to TRBJ1-1, with TRBD1 matching 7 bases. V was clipped by 0 bases and J by 3 bases; unmatched bases: 4. This CDR3 is built from 15 residues. Germline lookup yields CDR1 LNHNV and CDR2 YYDKDF (reference sequence). The CDR3 spells CATSREKTGDTEAFF. DNA of the CDR3: TGTGCCACCAGCAGAGAAAAAACAGGGGACACTGAAGCTTTCTTT.

V is TRBV5-1 and J is TRBJ1-1; tentatively, D is TRBD1 (6 bases). Trimming shortened V by 3 bases and J by 1 base, and 19 bases separated the two germline ends. The germline V gene has CDR1 SGHRS and CDR2 YFSETQ. There are 17 residues in the CDR3. The CDR3 region has the DNA TGCGCCAGCAGCTCCCGGGACACACGACCTTCGAACACTGAAGCTTTCTTT. This sequence encodes CASSSRDTRPSNTEAFF.

Many counts were recorded for this clonotype. The J gene is TRBJ1-1, the V gene TRBV20-1; no reliable D call. Trimming took 5 bases from V and 6 from J, leaving 16 bases between them. The CDR3 consists of 13 residues. Germline V gene sequence: CDR1 DFQATT, CDR2 SNEGSKA (reference sequence). Written as DNA, the CDR3 is TGCAGTGCTCCTCGGCCTAGCCAGTCTGAAGCTTTCTTT. Residues: CSAPRPSQSEAFF.

The sample holds many counts of this clonotype. This chain joins TRBV7-8 and TRBJ1-5, with TRBD1 matching over 7 bases. Germline V gene lookup returns CDR1 SGHVS and CDR2 FQNEAQ. The V and J ends lost 5 bases and 4 bases, in that order; junction bases with no gene match: 14. This CDR3 has 17 amino acids. This CDR3 is CASSRRSGGAINQPQHF. CDR3 nucleotides: TGTGCCAGCAGCCGCCGGTCAGGGGGTGCGATTAATCAGCCCCAGCATTTT.